The clone carrying this T cell receptor (beta chain) has only a few counts. What it binds is not known. TCRdb used MiXCR to reprocess the 5' RACE reads, holding one entry per CDR3 protein. The sample includes around 440,000 distinct CDR3 sequences, under 20% of them seen just once. CDR1 is SGHVS, CDR2 FNYEAQ, per germline. V shed 3 bases and J 3 bases; nucleotides not matched to a gene: 5. The CDR3 contains 15 residues. This record comes from a study of CD8 T cells in ankylosing spondylitis. Regarding the study as a whole: Seemingly characteristic of ankylosing spondylitis blood was a TCR beta motif consisting of roughly 8 highly homologous variants. Before this, some motif variants had been reported in reactive arthritis synovial fluid and blood.

This clonotype originated in a male donor with ankylosing spondylitis. Input material: blood, either unsorted or a sorted T cell fraction (not recorded which). This chain joins TRBV7-6 and TRBJ2-7, with 10 positions matching TRBD1. DNA of the CDR3: TGTGCCAGCAGCTTTGGACAGGGGGAAATCTACGAGCAGTACTTC. It specifies CASSFGQGEIYEQYF.